These 3 T cell receptor beta chains were sequenced from one sample in a study of a mutant IDH1 vaccine in newly diagnosed glioma. These receptors lack a known antigen. Indicated time point: week 5, during vaccination. It was 300 ug of mutant IDH1 20-mer peptide that made up each vaccine dose, given with topical imiquimod. Repertoires were generated with immunoSEQ multiplex PCR, while TCRdb's copy carries only in-frame clones and drops some. Of about 60,000 clones in the sample, roughly 80% were seen once. The sample in question was PBMCs, obtained from a glioma patient whose treatment included an IDH1 peptide vaccine. These receptors were collected from a woman in her fifties or sixties with glioma.

This chain links TRBV4-2 with TRBJ2-7; D gene ambiguous. The V gene's germline CDR1 is LGHNA and CDR2 YNFKEQ. Trimming shortened V by 0 bases and J by 2 bases, and 8 bases separated the two germline ends. This CDR3 is 14 amino acids long. The CDR3 DNA reads as TGTGCCAGCAGCCAAGAGGTTATCGCCTACGAGCAGTACTTC. This codes for CASSQEVIAYEQYF.

This clone was picked up a small number of times. The chain has TRBV18 and TRBJ1-2; perhaps TRBD1 as D (5 bases). Germline loops: CDR1 KGHSH, CDR2 LQKENI. Trimming pared 3 bases from V and 6 bases from J, leaving 11 bases between. The CDR3 is 13 amino acids. The CDR3 is CASSPQGANGYTF. DNA for the CDR3: TGTGCCAGCTCACCTCAGGGAGCTAATGGCTACACCTTC.

The genes are TRBV25-1 and TRBJ1-2, with 7 bases aligning to TRBD1. There are 14 residues in the CDR3. The germline gives CDR1 MGHDK, CDR2 SYGVNS. Losses at the gene ends were 1 base for V and 4 bases for J; bases not matched to a gene: 3. CDR3 sequence (DNA): TGTGCCAGCAGTGAATCTAACAGGGGCTATGGCTACACCTTC. Its translation: CASSESNRGYGYTF.